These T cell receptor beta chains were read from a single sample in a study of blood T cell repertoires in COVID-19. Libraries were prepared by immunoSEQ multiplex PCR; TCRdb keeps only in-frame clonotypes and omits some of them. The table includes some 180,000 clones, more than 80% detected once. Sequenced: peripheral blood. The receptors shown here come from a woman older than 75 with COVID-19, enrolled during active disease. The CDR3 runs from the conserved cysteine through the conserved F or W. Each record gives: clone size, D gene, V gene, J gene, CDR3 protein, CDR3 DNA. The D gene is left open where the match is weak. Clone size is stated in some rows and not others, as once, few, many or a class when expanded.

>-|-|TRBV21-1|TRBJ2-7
CATTFASGPLYF
TGTGCCACCACCTTTGCTAGCGGGCCATTGTACTTC
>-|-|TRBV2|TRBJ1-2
CASSEEDTYGYTF
TGTGCCAGCAGTGAGGAGGATACCTATGGCTACACCTTC
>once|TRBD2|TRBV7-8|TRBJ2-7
CASSFLMPGLATTEQYF
TGTGCCAGCAGCTTCCTTATGCCGGGACTAGCGACCACGGAGCAGTACTTC
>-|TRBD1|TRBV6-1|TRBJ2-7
CASSEGDRGYEQYF
TGTGCCAGCAGTGAAGGGGACAGGGGCTACGAGCAGTACTTC
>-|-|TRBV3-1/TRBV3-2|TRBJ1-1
CASSQAGHPGQNTEAFF
TGTGCCAGCAGCCAAGCTGGGCATCCGGGACAAAACACTGAAGCTTTCTTT
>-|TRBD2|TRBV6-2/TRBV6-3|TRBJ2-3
CASSLSKVAGPDTQYF
TGTGCCAGCAGTCTCTCGAAGGTAGCGGGGCCAGATACGCAGTATTTT
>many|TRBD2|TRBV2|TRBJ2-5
CASSEGRPLAGSQETQYF
TGTGCCAGCAGTGAGGGGCGACCACTAGCGGGAAGTCAGGAGACCCAGTACTTC
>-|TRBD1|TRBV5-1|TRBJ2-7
CASSLGGAGTGPPEQYF
TGCGCCAGCAGCTTGGGGGGAGCCGGGACAGGGCCCCCCGAGCAGTACTTC
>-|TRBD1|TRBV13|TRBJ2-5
CASSFGPTGGEETQYF
TGTGCCAGCAGCTTTGGCCCCACAGGGGGCGAAGAGACCCAGTACTTC
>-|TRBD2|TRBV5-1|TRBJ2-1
CASSFTAAGGNNEQFF
TGCGCCAGCAGCTTTACCGCAGCGGGAGGGAACAATGAGCAGTTCTTC
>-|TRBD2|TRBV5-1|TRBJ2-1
CASSFSGRKDEQFF
TGCGCCAGCAGCTTTAGCGGGAGGAAGGATGAGCAGTTCTTC
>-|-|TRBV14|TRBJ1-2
CASSLISNYGYTF
TGTGCCAGCAGCTTAATTTCTAACTATGGCTACACCTTC
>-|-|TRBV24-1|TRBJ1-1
CATSDSRGATEAFF
TGTGCCACCAGTGATTCCCGCGGGGCCACTGAAGCTTTCTTT
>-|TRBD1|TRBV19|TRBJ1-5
CASSIPRDRNQPQHF
TGTGCCAGTAGTATTCCTCGGGACAGGAATCAGCCCCAGCATTTT
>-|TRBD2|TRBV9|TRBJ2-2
CASSASGTALGLFF
TGTGCCAGCAGCGCTAGCGGGACTGCCCTGGGGCTGTTTTTT
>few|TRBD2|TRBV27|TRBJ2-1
CASSSHSGGVWNEQFF
TGTGCCAGCAGTTCCCATAGCGGGGGAGTTTGGAATGAGCAGTTCTTC
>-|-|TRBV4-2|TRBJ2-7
CASSQEKLGPYEQYF
TGTGCCAGCAGCCAAGAGAAACTAGGCCCCTACGAGCAGTACTTC
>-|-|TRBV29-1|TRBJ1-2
CSVEVGRRRHF
TGCAGCGTTGAAGTGGGTAGGCGGCGCCACTTC
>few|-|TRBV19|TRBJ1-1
CASSIKQGAFAEAFF
TGTGCCAGTAGTATCAAACAGGGAGCTTTCGCTGAAGCTTTCTTT
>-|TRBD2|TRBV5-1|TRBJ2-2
CASSGASGTNTGELFF
TGCGCCAGCAGTGGCGCTAGCGGAACGAACACCGGGGAGCTGTTTTTT
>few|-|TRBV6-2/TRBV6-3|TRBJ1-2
CASSFPGQIQAGYTF
TGTGCCAGCAGTTTCCCGGGTCAGATTCAAGCGGGCTACACCTTC
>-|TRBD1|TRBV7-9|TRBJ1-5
CASSAAGGGNQPQHF
TGTGCCAGCAGCGCCGCAGGGGGCGGGAATCAGCCCCAGCATTTT
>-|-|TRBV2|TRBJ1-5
CASTPDRNNQPQHF
TGTGCCAGCACCCCTGACAGAAACAATCAGCCCCAGCATTTT
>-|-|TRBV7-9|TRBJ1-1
CASSWLLNTEAFF
TGTGCCAGCAGCTGGCTGTTGAACACTGAAGCTTTCTTT
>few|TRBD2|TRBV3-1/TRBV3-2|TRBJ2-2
CASSQGGGHNTGELFF
TGTGCCAGCAGCCAAGGCGGGGGGCACAACACCGGGGAGCTGTTTTTT
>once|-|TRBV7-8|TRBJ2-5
CASSLSRQVNLQETQYF
TGTGCCAGCAGCTTATCCCGACAGGTTAACCTTCAAGAGACCCAGTACTTC
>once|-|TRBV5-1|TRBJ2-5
CASSRGGAGETQYF
TGCGCCAGCAGCCGAGGAGGGGCTGGGGAGACCCAGTACTTC
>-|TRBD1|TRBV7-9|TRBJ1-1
CASSTTSTGVNTEAFF
TGTGCCAGCAGCACAACCTCCACAGGGGTGAACACTGAAGCTTTCTTT
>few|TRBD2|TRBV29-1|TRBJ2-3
CSVEPLAGDPDTQYF
TGCAGCGTGGAACCTCTAGCGGGGGATCCAGATACGCAGTATTTT
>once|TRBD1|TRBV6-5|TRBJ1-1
CASSTRQGSGTEAFF
TGTGCCAGCAGTACCCGACAGGGATCGGGCACTGAAGCTTTCTTT
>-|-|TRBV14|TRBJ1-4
CASSRNSLGGREKLFF
TGTGCCAGCAGCCGCAACTCGCTGGGGGGGAGGGAAAAACTGTTTTTT
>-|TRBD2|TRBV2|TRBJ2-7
CASSETSGIVTYEQYF
TGTGCCAGCAGTGAGACTAGCGGGATAGTAACCTACGAGCAGTACTTC
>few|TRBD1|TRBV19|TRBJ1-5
CASTQGQAAYQPQHF
TGTGCCAGTACCCAAGGACAGGCCGCGTATCAGCCCCAGCATTTT
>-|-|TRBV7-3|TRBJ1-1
CASSPQGGAHLAFF
TGTGCCAGCAGCCCCCAAGGGGGGGCGCATTTAGCTTTCTTT
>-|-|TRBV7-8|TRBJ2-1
CASSLGSGPSYNEQFF
TGTGCCAGCAGCTTAGGTAGCGGACCCTCCTACAATGAGCAGTTCTTC
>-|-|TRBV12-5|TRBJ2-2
CASGLVRWTETGELFF
TGTGCTAGTGGTTTGGTACGATGGACAGAGACCGGGGAGCTGTTTTTT
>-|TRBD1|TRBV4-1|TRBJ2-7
CASSQEVWGKGAKWEQYF
TGCGCCAGCAGCCAAGAGGTCTGGGGTAAGGGGGCTAAATGGGAGCAGTACTTC
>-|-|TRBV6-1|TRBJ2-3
CASSEAPGGELNTQYF
TGTGCCAGCAGTGAAGCTCCTGGCGGGGAACTTAATACGCAGTATTTT
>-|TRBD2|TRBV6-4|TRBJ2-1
CASSDSASGRGRKFF
TGTGCCAGCAGTGACTCGGCTAGCGGGAGGGGTAGAAAGTTCTTC
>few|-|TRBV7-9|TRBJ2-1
CASSPGQTLGNEQFF
TGTGCCAGCAGCCCGGGACAAACTCTCGGCAATGAGCAGTTCTTC
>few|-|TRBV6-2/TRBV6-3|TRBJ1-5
CASSSPGRLEPQHF
TGTGCCAGCAGTTCCCCGGGGAGGTTGGAGCCCCAGCATTTT
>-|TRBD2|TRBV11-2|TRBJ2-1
CASSLIAGGPGNEQFF
TGTGCCAGCAGCTTAATAGCGGGAGGGCCGGGCAATGAGCAGTTCTTC
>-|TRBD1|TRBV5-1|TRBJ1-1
CASSRDRANTEAFF
TGCGCCAGCAGCCGGGACAGGGCGAACACTGAAGCTTTCTTT
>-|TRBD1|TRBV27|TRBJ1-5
CASSAMDRVKQPQHF
TGTGCCAGCAGTGCTATGGACAGGGTAAAACAGCCCCAGCATTTT
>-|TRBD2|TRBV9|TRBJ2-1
CASSGGLAGNDEQFF
TGTGCCAGCAGCGGGGGACTAGCGGGGAACGATGAGCAGTTCTTC
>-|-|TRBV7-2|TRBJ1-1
CASSPSSWGGTEAFF
TGTGCCAGCAGCCCCAGTTCCTGGGGAGGGACTGAAGCTTTCTTT
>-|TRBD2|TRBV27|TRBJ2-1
CASSFLRGGRAAYNEQFF
TGTGCCAGCAGTTTTCTCCGGGGGGGGAGGGCCGCCTACAATGAGCAGTTCTTC
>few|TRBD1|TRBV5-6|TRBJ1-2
CASSWGTDGYTF
TGTGCCAGCAGCTGGGGGACAGATGGCTACACCTTC
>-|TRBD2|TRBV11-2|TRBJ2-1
CASSLNAGGRFNEQFF
TGTGCCAGCAGCTTGAATGCGGGAGGGCGTTTCAATGAGCAGTTCTTC
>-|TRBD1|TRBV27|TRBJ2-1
CASNPDRGPYNEQFF
TGTGCCAGCAATCCGGACAGGGGGCCCTACAATGAGCAGTTCTTC
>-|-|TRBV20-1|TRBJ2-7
CSASKGGDYYEQYF
TGCAGTGCTAGTAAGGGGGGGGACTACTACGAGCAGTACTTC
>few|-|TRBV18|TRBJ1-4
CASTPGATNEKLFF
TGTGCCAGCACACCGGGGGCGACTAATGAAAAACTGTTTTTT
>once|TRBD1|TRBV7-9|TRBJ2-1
CASSLVPARGRFSYNEQFF
TGTGCCAGCAGCTTAGTTCCCGCCAGGGGGCGGTTCTCCTACAATGAGCAGTTCTTC
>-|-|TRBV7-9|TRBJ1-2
CASSLVEGFYYGYTF
TGTGCCAGCAGCTTAGTGGAGGGTTTTTACTATGGCTACACCTTC
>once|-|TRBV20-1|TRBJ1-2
CSPNYGYTF
TGCAGTCCAAACTATGGCTACACCTTC
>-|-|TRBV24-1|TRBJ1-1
CATSDPGNTEAFF
TGTGCCACCAGTGACCCGGGGAACACTGAAGCTTTCTTT
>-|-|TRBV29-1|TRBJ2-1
CSVSGHRVYNEQFF
TGCAGCGTTTCCGGACACAGGGTCTACAATGAGCAGTTCTTC
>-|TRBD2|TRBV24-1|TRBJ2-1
CATSDLRTSGGASSRNEQFF
TGTGCCACCAGTGATCTCCGGACTAGCGGGGGGGCTTCTTCCCGCAATGAGCAGTTCTTC
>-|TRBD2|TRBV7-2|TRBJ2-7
CASSSIRASGVGYEQYF
TGTGCCAGCAGCTCTATAAGGGCTAGCGGGGTCGGCTACGAGCAGTACTTC
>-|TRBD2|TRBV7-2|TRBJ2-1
CASSVRLAGKEQFF
TGTGCCAGCAGCGTTAGACTAGCGGGAAAGGAGCAGTTCTTC